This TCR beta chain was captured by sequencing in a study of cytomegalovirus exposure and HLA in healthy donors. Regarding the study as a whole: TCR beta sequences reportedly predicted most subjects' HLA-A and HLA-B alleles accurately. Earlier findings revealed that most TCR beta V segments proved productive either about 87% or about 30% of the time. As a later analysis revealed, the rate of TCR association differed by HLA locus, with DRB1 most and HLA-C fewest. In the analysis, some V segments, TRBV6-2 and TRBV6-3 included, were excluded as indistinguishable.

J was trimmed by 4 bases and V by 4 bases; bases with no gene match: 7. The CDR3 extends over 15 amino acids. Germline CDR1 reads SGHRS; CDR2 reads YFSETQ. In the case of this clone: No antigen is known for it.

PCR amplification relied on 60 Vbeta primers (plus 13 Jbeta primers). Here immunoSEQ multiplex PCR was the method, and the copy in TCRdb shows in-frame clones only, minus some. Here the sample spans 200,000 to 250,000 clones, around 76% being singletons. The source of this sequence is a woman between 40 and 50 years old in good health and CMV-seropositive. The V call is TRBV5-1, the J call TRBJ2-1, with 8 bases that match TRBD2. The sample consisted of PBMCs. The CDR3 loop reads CASSPQRGNYNEQFF. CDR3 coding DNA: TGCGCCAGCAGCCCTCAGCGGGGGAATTACAATGAGCAGTTCTTC.